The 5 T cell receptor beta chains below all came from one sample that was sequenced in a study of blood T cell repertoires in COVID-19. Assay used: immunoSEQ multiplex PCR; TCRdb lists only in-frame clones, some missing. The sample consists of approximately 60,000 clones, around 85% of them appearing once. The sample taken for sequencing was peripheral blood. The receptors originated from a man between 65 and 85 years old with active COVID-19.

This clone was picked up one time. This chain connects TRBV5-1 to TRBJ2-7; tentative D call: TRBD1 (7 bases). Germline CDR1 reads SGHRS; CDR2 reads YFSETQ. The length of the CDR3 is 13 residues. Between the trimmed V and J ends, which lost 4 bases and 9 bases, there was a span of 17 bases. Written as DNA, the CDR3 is TGCGCCAGCAGCCTCGCAGGGGGGCGGGGGCAGTACTTC. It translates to CASSLAGGRGQYF.

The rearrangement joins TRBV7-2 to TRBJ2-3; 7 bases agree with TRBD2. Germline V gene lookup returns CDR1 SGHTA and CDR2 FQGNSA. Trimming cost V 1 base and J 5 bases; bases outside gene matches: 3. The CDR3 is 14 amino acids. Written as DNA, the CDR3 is TGTGCCAGCAGCTTAGTGCGGGAGAGAGATACGCAGTATTTT. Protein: CASSLVRERDTQYF.

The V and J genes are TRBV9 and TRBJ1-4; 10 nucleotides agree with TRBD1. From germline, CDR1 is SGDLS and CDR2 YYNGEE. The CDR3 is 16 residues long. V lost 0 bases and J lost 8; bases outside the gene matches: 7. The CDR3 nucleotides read TGTGCCAGCAGCGTAGGGACAGGGGGTGGAAACGAAAAACTGTTTTTT. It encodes CASSVGTGGGNEKLFF.

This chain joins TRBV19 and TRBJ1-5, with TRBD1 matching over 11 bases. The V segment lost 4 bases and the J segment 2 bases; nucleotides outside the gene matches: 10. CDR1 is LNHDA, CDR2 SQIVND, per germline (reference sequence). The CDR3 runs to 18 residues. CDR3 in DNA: TGTGCCAGTAGTAAACCCCCGGGACAGGGGGTAGGCAATCAGCCCCAGCATTTT. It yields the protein CASSKPPGQGVGNQPQHF.

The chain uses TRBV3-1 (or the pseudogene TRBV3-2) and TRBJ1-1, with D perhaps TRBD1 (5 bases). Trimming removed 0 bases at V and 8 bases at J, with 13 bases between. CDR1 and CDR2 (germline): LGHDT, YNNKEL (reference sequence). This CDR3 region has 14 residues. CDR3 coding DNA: TGTGCCAGCAGCCAAGATTACTCTTCAGGGGAAGCTTTCTTT. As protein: CASSQDYSSGEAFF.